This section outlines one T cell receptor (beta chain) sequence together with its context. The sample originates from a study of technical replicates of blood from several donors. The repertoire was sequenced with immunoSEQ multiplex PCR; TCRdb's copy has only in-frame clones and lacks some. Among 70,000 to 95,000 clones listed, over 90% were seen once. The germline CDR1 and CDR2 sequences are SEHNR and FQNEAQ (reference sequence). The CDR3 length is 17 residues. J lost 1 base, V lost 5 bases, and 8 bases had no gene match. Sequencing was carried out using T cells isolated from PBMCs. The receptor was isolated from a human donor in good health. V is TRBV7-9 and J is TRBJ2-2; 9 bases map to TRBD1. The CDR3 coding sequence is TGTGCCAGCAGCCCCAACTGGGACAGGGAGAACACCGGGGAGCTGTTTTTT. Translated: CASSPNWDRENTGELFF. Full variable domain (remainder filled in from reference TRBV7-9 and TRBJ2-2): DTGVSQNPRHKITKRGQNVTFRCDPISEHNRLYWYRQTLGQGPEFLTYFQNEAQLEKSRLLSDRFSAERPKGSFSTLEIQRTEQGDSAMYLCASSPNWDRENTGELFFGEGSRLTVL.